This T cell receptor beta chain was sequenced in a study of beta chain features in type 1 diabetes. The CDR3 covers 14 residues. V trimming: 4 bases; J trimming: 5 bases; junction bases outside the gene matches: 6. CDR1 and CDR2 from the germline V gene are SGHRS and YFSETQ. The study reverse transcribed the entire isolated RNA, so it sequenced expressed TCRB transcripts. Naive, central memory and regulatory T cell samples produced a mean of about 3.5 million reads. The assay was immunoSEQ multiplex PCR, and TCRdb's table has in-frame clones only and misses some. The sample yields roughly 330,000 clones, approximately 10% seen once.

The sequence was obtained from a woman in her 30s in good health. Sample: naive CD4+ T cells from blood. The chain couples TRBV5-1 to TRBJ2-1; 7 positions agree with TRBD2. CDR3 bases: TGCGCCAGCAGCGGGGCTAGCGGCCACAATGAGCAGTTCTTC. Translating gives CASSGASGHNEQFF.